Here is one T cell receptor (beta chain) with its context. Its antigen remains undetermined. Base qualities are not recorded, but no much larger clone differs from it by a single base. This entry belongs to a study of OX40 agonist ivuxolimab in advanced cancers. Looking at the study overall: Ivuxolimab was an agonistic, fully human IgG2 monoclonal antibody directed against OX40 (CD134), a costimulatory receptor. A male proportion of 82.7% and a mean age of 60 years, ranging from roughly 23 to 80, were recorded for the dose-escalation cohort. The purpose of peripheral TCRbeta sequencing was to test whether ivuxolimab changed TCR sequence diversity and led to clonal T-cell expansion. The monotherapy dose-escalation portion (N of about 50 patients) of the phase I ivuxolimab trial is reported in the paper. Partial responses occurred in three dose-escalation patients: two with cutaneous melanoma and one with hepatocellular carcinoma. Of the roughly 52 patients in dose escalation, 19 had hepatocellular carcinoma, about 15 had melanoma, 9 had renal cell carcinoma and 9 had head and neck cancer. Intravenous ivuxolimab was administered to patients every 2 weeks at six dose levels: 0.01, 0.1, 0.3, 1.5, 3 and 10 mg/kg. Patients were allowed to have had prior anti-PD-1, anti-PD-L1 or anti-CTLA-4 therapy, and approximately 39% of the dose-escalation patients had been treated with checkpoint inhibitors. Results the study describes overall, beyond this receptor: Low levels of normalized T-cell clonal expansion were also shown by some nonresponding patients. In the 0.1-3.0 mg/kg groups, partial responders were among the patients with the lowest normalized peripheral clonal expansion, particularly in CD8+ T cells. At doses from 0.1 to 3.0 mg/kg, clonal expansion was seen in both CD4+ and CD8+ blood T cells between baseline and week 6. After ivuxolimab, more expanded clones were found on average in CD8+ T cells than in CD4+ T cells. Which antigens the clonally expanded peripheral T cells were specific for was not determined.

Patients with autoimmune disease history or receiving systemic immunosuppression were excluded from the trial. Peripheral blood for TCR sequencing was drawn from every dose cohort at baseline, at cycle 4 day 1 and at cycle 7 day 1. Samples came from an open-label, multicenter, first-in-human phase I dose-escalation trial of ivuxolimab. The trial enrolled adults with locally advanced or metastatic head and neck squamous cell, hepatocellular, melanoma or renal cell carcinoma. CD4+ and CD8+ T cells were sorted separately from peripheral blood before TCR sequencing. From its cysteine to its phenylalanine, the CDR3 spans 12 amino acids. Only CDR3 DNA remains: 36 bases, in frame from the first base. From a lookup of the germline V gene, CDR1 and CDR2 are SGHVS and FNYEAQ. Cut back by 4 bases and 5 bases, the V and J ends lie 7 bases apart. To sequence the TCRbeta CDR3 region, genomic DNA was isolated from the sorted cells. TCRbeta CDR3 regions were sequenced using the immunoSEQ Assay. TCRdb retrieved this table from immuneACCESS and kept in-frame rearrangements only. Not all clones are present; in checked studies, unresolved V genes account for under half, and no reason is known for the remainder. In all, the sample holds approximately 90,000 clones, and around 90% of those were seen once. The biggest ten clones account for less than 1% of the sample.

The sequencing here drew on CD4+ or CD8+ T cells sorted from blood, taken in a trial of the OX40 agonist ivuxolimab. This TCR was recovered from an adult with an advanced solid tumor such as melanoma, head and neck, liver or kidney cancer. The V gene is TRBV7-6 and the J gene is TRBJ2-3; the D gene assignment is ambiguous. The CDR3 reads as follows: CASSSQRDTQYF. The DNA sequence is given as TGTGCCAGCAGCTCCCAACGAGATACGCAGTATTTT.